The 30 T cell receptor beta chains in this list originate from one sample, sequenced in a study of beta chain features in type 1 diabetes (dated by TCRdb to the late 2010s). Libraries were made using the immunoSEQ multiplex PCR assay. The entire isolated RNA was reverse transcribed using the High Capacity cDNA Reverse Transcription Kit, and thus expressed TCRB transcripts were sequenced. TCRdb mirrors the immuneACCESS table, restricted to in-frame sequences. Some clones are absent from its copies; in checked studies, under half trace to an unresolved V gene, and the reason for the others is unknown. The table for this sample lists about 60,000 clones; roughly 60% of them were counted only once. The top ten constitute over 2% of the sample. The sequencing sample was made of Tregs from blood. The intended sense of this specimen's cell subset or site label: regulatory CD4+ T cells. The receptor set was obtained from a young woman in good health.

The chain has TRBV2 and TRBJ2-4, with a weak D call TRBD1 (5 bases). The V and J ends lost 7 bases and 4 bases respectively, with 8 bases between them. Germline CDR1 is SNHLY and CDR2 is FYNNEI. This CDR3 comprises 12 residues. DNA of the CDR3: TGTGCCAGCAACAGGAATAAAAACATTCAGTACTTC. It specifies CASNRNKNIQYF. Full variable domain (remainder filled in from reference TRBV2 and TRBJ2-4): EPEVTQTPSHQVTQMGQEVILRCVPISNHLYFYWYRQILGQKVEFLVSFYNNEISEKSEIFDDQFSVERPDGSNFTLKIRSTKLEDSAMYFCASNRNKNIQYFGAGTRLSVL.

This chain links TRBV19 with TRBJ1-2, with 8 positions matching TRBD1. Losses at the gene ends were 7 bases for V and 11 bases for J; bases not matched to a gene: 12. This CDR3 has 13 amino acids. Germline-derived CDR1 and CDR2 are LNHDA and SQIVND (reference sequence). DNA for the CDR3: TGTGCCAGTACCCAGGTCAGGGGGCGAGGTTACACCTTC. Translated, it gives CASTQVRGRGYTF.

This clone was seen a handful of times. DNA of the CDR3: TGTGCCAGCAGCTTAGCCCCTCGGGCTAGCGGGAGGAACGCAGATACGCAGTATTTT. Its protein product is CASSLAPRASGRNADTQYF. The gene calls are TRBV7-6 and TRBJ2-3, with 11 bases identical to TRBD2. V lost 0 bases, J lost 4 bases, and 12 bases stayed unmatched. This CDR3 has 19 residues. Looked up from germline, CDR1 is SGHVS and CDR2 is FNYEAQ. The full variable domain, with the rest looked up from reference TRBV7-6 and TRBJ2-3, is GAGVSQSPRYKVTKRGQDVALRCDPISGHVSLYWYRQALGQGPEFLTYFNYEAQQDKSGLPNDRFSAERPEGSISTLTIQRTEQRDSAMYRCASSLAPRASGRNADTQYFGPGTRLTVL.

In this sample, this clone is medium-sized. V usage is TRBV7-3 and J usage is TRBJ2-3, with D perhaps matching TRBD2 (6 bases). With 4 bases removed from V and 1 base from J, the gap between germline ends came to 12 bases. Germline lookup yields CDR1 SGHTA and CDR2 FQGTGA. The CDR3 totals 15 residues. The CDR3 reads CASSSSGPGTDTQYF. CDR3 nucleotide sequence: TGTGCCAGCAGCTCAAGCGGGCCCGGCACAGATACGCAGTATTTT. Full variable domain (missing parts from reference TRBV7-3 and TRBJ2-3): GAGVSQTPSNKVTEKGKYVELRCDPISGHTALYWYRQSLGQGPEFLIYFQGTGAADDSGLPNDRFFAVRPEGSVSTLKIQRTERGDSAVYLCASSSSGPGTDTQYFGPGTRLTVL.

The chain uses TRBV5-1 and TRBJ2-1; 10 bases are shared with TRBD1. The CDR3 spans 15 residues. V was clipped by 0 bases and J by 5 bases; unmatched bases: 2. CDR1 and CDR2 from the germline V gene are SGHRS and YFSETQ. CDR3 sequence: CASSLAGQGNNEQFF. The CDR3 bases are TGCGCCAGCAGCTTGGCGGGACAGGGGAACAATGAGCAGTTCTTC.

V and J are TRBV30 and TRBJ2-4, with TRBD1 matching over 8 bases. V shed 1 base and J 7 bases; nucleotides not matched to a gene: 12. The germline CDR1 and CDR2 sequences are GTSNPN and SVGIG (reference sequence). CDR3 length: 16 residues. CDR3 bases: TGTGCCTGGAGTGCCTCACCGACAGGGGCCTTCAACATTCAGTACTTC. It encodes CAWSASPTGAFNIQYF.

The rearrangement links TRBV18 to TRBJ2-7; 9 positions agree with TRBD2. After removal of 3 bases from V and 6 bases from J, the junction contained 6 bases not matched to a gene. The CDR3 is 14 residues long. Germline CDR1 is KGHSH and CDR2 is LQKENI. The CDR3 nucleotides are TGTGCCAGCTCACCGAGTAGCGGGGGTTTCGAGCAGTACTTC. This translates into CASSPSSGGFEQYF.

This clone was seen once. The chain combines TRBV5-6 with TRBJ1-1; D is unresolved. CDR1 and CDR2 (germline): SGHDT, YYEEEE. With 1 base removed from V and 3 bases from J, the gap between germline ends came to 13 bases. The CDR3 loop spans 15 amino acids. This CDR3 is CASSLYRLPDTEAFF. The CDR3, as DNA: TGTGCCAGCAGCTTGTATAGACTCCCGGACACTGAAGCTTTCTTT.

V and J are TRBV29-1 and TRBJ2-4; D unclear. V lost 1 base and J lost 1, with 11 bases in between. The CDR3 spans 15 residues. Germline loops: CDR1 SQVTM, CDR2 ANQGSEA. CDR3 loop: CSVEGGHVAKNIQYF. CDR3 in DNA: TGCAGCGTTGAAGGTGGGCACGTGGCCAAAAACATTCAGTACTTC. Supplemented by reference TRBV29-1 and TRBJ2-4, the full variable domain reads SAVISQKPSRDICQRGTSLTIQCQVDSQVTMMFWYRQQPGQSLTLIATANQGSEATYESGFVIDKFPISRPNLTFSTLTVSNMSPEDSSIYLCSVEGGHVAKNIQYFGAGTRLSVL.

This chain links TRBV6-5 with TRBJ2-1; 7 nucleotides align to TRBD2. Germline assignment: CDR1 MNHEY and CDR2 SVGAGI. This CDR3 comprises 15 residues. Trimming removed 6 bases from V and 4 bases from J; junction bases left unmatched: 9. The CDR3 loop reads CASRVGLGEYNEQFF. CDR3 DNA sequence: TGTGCCAGCAGAGTTGGACTAGGGGAGTACAATGAGCAGTTCTTC.

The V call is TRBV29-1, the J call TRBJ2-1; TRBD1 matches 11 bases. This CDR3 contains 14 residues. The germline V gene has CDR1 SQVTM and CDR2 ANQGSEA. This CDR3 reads CSWAGTGGYNEQFF. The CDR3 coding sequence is TGCAGTTGGGCCGGGACAGGGGGATACAATGAGCAGTTCTTC.

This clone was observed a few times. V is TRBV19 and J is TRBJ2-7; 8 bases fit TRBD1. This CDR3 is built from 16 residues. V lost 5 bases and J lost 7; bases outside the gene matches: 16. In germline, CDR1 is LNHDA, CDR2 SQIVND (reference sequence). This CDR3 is CASSPSSGQGAGEQYF. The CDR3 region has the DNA TGTGCCAGTAGTCCCTCCTCAGGCCAGGGGGCGGGTGAGCAGTACTTC.

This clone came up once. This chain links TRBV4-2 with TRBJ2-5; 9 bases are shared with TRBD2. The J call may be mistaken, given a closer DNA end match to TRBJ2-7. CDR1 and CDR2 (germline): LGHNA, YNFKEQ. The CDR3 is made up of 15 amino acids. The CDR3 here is CASSLLAGATYEQYF. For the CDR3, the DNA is TGTGCCAGCAGCCTATTAGCGGGAGCGACCTACGAGCAGTACTTC.

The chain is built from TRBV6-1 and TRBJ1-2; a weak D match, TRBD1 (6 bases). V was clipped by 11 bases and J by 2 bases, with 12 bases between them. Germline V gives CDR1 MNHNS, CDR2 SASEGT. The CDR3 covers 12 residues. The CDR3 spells CAVLTGNYGYTF. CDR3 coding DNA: TGTGCCGTCCTCACAGGGAACTATGGCTACACCTTC.

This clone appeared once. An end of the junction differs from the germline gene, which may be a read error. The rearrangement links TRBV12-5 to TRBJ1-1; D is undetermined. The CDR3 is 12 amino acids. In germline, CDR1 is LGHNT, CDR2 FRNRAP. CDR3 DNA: TGTGCTAGTGGTCTCGGGAACGCTGAAGCTTTCTTT. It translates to CASGLGNAEAFF.

In DNA, the CDR3 is TGTGCCATCAGTGCTGGGCTCAACTATGGCTACACCTTC. It codes for CAISAGLNYGYTF. This chain uses TRBV10-3 with TRBJ1-2; no clear D gene. Germline V lookup: CDR1 ENHRY, CDR2 SYGVKD. Trimming removed 4 bases at V and 2 bases at J, with 8 bases between. This CDR3 contains 13 residues.

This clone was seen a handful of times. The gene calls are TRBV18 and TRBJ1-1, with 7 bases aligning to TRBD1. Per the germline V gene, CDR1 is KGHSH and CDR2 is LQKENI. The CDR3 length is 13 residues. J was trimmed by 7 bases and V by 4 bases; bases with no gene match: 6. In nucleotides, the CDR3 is TGTGCCAGCTCACTAAAAGGGGACAGTGAAGCTTTCTTT. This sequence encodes CASSLKGDSEAFF.

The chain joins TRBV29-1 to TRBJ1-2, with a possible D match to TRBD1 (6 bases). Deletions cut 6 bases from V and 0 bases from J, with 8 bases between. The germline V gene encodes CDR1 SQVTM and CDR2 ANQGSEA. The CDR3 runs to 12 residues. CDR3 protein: CSVRTANYGYTF. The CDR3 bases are TGCAGCGTCCGGACAGCTAACTATGGCTACACCTTC.

CDR3: CASTPGEFTEAFF. The CDR3 DNA is TGTGCCAGCACCCCGGGGGAGTTCACTGAAGCTTTCTTT. The chain links TRBV7-9 to TRBJ1-1, with D perhaps matching TRBD1 (5 bases). The CDR3 has 13 residues. Germline loops: CDR1 SEHNR, CDR2 FQNEAQ (reference sequence). V was clipped by 7 bases and J by 4 bases, with 13 bases between them.

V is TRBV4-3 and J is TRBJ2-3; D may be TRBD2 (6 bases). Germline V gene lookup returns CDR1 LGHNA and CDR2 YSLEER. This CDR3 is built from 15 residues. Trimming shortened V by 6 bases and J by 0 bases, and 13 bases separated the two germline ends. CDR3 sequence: CASSAAGYSTDTQYF. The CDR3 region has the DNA TGCGCCAGCAGTGCGGCGGGGTATAGCACAGATACGCAGTATTTT.

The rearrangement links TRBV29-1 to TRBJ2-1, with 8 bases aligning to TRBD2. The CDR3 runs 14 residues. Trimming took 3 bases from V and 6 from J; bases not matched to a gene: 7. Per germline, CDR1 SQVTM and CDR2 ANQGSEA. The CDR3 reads CSVDTRGGLNEQFF. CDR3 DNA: TGCAGCGTTGATACCCGGGGGGGACTCAATGAGCAGTTCTTC.

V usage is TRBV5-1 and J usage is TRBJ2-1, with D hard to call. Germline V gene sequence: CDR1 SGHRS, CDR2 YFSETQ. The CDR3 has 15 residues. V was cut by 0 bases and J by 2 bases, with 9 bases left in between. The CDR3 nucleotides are TGCGCCAGCAGCTTGGTTAACCTAGCCTACAATGAGCAGTTCTTC. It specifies CASSLVNLAYNEQFF.

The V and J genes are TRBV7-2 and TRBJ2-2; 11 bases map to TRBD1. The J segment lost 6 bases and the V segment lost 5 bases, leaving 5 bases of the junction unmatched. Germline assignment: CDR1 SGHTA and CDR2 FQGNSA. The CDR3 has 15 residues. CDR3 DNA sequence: TGTGCCAGCAGCATATGGGACAGGGGGTCCGGGGAGCTGTTTTTT. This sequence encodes CASSIWDRGSGELFF.

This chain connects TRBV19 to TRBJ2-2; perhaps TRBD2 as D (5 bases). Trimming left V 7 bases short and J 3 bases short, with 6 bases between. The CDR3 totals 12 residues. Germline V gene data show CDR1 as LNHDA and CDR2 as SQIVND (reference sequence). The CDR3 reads CASMRDTGELFF. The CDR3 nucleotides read TGTGCCAGTATGAGGGACACCGGGGAGCTGTTTTTT.

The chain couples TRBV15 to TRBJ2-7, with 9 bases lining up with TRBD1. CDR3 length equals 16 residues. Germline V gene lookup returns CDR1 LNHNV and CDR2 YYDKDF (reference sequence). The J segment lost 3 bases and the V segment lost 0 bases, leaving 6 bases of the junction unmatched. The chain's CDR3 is CATSRDVGQGDYEQYF. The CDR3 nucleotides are TGTGCCACCAGCAGAGATGTGGGACAGGGAGACTACGAGCAGTACTTC.

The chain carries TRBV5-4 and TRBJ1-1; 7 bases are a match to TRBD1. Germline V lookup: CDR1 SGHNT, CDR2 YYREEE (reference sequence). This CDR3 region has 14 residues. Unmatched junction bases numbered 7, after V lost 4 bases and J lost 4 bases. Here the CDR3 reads CASSSDRVGTEAFF. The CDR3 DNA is TGTGCCAGCAGCAGTGACAGGGTTGGCACTGAAGCTTTCTTT.

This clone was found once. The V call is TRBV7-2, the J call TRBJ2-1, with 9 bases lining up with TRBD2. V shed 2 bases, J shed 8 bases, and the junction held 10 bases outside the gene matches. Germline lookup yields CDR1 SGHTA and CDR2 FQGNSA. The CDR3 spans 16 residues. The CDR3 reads CASSLTRASGADEQFF. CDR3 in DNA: TGTGCCAGCAGCTTAACGAGGGCTAGCGGGGCGGATGAGCAGTTCTTC.

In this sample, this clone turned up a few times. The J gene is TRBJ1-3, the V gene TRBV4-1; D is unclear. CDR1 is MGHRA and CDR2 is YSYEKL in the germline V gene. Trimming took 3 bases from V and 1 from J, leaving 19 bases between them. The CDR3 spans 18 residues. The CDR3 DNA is TGCGCCAGCAGCCAGGCCCCGTTGGAGGCAGAGTCTGGAAACACCATATATTTT. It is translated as CASSQAPLEAESGNTIYF.

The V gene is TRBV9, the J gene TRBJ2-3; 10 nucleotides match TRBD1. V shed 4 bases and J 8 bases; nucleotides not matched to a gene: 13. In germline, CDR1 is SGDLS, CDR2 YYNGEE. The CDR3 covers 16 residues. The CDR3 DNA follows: TGTGCCAGCAGCCCGTCGGGACAGGGGCTATCGGGTACGCAGTATTTT. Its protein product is CASSPSGQGLSGTQYF.

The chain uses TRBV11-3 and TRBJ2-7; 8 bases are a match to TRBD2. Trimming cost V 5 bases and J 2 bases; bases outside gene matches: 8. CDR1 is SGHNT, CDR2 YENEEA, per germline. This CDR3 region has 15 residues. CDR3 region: CASSPPGGRTYEQYF. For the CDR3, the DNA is TGTGCCAGCAGCCCGCCGGGCGGGAGGACCTACGAGCAGTACTTC. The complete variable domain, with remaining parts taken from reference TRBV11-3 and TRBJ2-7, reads EAGVVQSPRYKIIEKKQPVAFWCNPISGHNTLYWYLQNLGQGPELLIRYENEEAVDDSQLPKDRFSAERLKGVDSTLKIQPAELGDSAVYLCASSPPGGRTYEQYFGPGTRLTVT.